The clone carrying this TCR beta chain was detected only once. Profiled with immunoSEQ multiplex PCR; TCRdb holds only in-frame clones, not every one. The top ten hold about 3.5% of the sample, which has some 54,000 clones, roughly 94% seen once. Germline V CDR1 and CDR2: MDHEN, SYDVKM. CDR3 length equals 13 residues. Trimming removed 2 bases from V and 2 bases from J, with 6 bases in between. The data stem from a study of T cell changes during pregnancy in multiple sclerosis. Specimen: CD8+ T cells from peripheral blood mononuclear cells, collected in the third trimester of pregnancy. The origin of this receptor is a female donor with multiple sclerosis, enrolled in a pregnancy study. This sequence joins TRBV28 and TRBJ2-5; no clear D gene. The CDR3 here is CASSLDSQETQYF. The CDR3 nucleotides are TGTGCCAGCAGTTTAGACTCGCAAGAGACCCAGTACTTC. Full variable domain (remainder filled in from reference TRBV28 and TRBJ2-5): DVKVTQSSRYLVKRTGEKVFLECVQDMDHENMFWYRQDPGLGLRLIYFSYDVKMKEKGDIPEGYSVSREKKERFSLILESASTNQTSMYLCASSLDSQETQYFGPGTRLLVL.